This T cell receptor (beta chain) was identified in a study of blood T cell repertoires in COVID-19. Study-level background: PBMCs, B-cell-depleted T cells, or T cells were the source of the cDNA or gDNA that made up the material.

The CDR3 sequence is 13 residues long. CDR1 is SEHNR and CDR2 is FQNEAQ in the germline V gene (reference sequence). Trimming pared 1 base from V and 4 bases from J, leaving 7 bases between. Assay used: immunoSEQ multiplex PCR; TCRdb lists only in-frame clones, some missing. The sample contains 140,000 to 150,000 clones, about 91% of which appear only once. This receptor was obtained from a woman between 45 and 65 years old with acute or convalescent COVID-19. This rearrangement joins TRBV7-9 to TRBJ1-1; D unresolved. Sequenced sample: peripheral blood. This CDR3 reads CASSLGGGTEAFF. CDR3 bases: TGTGCCAGCAGCTTAGGTGGCGGCACTGAAGCTTTCTTT. Drawing the rest from reference TRBV7-9 and TRBJ1-1, the complete variable domain is DTGVSQNPRHKITKRGQNVTFRCDPISEHNRLYWYRQTLGQGPEFLTYFQNEAQLEKSRLLSDRFSAERPKGSFSTLEIQRTEQGDSAMYLCASSLGGGTEAFFGQGTRLTVV.